This is a list of T cell receptor beta chains from one sample in a study of low-dose radiotherapy and immunotherapy resistance in tumors. TCRdb analysed the reads with MiXCR anew, one entry per CDR3 protein. The sample includes around 69,000 distinct CDR3 sequences, 31% seen only once; the top ten take over 8.5%. The sequencing used PBMCs, collected before treatment. The receptors derive from a female donor with ovarian cancer. CDR3s include the opening cysteine and the closing phenylalanine or tryptophan. D genes are given only for firm matches. Rows may omit the clone size; those that give it use once, few, many or a size class.

clone_size | j_call | d_call | v_call | cdr3_nt | cdr3_aa
many | TRBJ2-2 | . | TRBV7-9 | TGTGCCAGCAGCTTTGGAGGGGCCGGGGAGCTGTTTTTT | CASSFGGAGELFF
many | TRBJ2-5 | . | TRBV29-1 | TGCAGCGTTGTTGGAGGGGGGGCCGGGGAGACCCAGTACTTC | CSVVGGGAGETQYF
. | TRBJ2-5 | . | TRBV10-3 | TGTGCCATCAGTGAAAGTGCAGCGGAAGAGACCCAGTACTTC | CAISESAAEETQYF
. | TRBJ1-3 | . | TRBV9 | TGTGCCAGCAGCACCCGGCAAAGCCCTGGAAACACCATATATTTT | CASSTRQSPGNTIYF
medium-sized | TRBJ2-3 | . | TRBV7-6 | TGCGCCAGCAGCTTCGACGGGGGCAGGACAGATACGCAGTATTTT | CASSFDGGRTDTQYF
many | TRBJ2-5 | . | TRBV24-1 | TGTGCCACCAGTGATTTCGGGATGGAGGGAGGCGAGACCCAGTACTTC | CATSDFGMEGGETQYF
many | TRBJ1-1 | TRBD1 | TRBV7-3 | TGTGCCAGCAGCTTAAGGGGGACAGGCGGCACTGAAGCTTTCTTT | CASSLRGTGGTEAFF
. | TRBJ2-5 | TRBD2 | TRBV6-6 | TGTGCCAGCAGTTACCTAGCGGGAGGGGAAGGGACCCAGTACTTC | CASSYLAGGEGTQYF
. | TRBJ1-4 | TRBD1 | TRBV12-3/TRBV12-4 | TGTGCCAGCAGAGCCGGGACAGGGGGCGCGTCGGTGAGTGAAAAACTGTTTTTT | CASRAGTGGASVSEKLFF
. | TRBJ2-6 | . | TRBV10-3 | TGTGCCATCAGGAACGTCAACTCTGGGGCCAACGTCCTGACTTTC | CAIRNVNSGANVLTF
many | TRBJ1-1 | . | TRBV10-3 | TGTGCCATCAGCGAGACAGGCTTGAACACTGAAGCTTTCTTT | CAISETGLNTEAFF
. | TRBJ2-1 | . | TRBV30 | TGTGCCTGGAGCGCGCAGAGTTACAATGAGCAGTTCTTC | CAWSAQSYNEQFF
. | TRBJ2-2 | . | TRBV5-5 | TGCGCCAGCAGCTTGGGGCCCAGGACAAACACCGGGGAGCTGTTTTTT | CASSLGPRTNTGELFF
many | TRBJ1-2 | . | TRBV28 | TGTGCCAGCAGCCCCCCCCGGACAGCAATCTATGGCTACACCTTC | CASSPPRTAIYGYTF
once | TRBJ2-2 | . | TRBV6-2/TRBV6-3 | TGTGCCAGCAGTGAATGGGGTAGCCGGGCCGGGGAGCTGTTTTTT | CASSEWGSRAGELFF
many | TRBJ2-7 | . | TRBV2 | TGTGCCAGCAGTGAAGAAGCAGGCCCCTACGAGCAGTACTTC | CASSEEAGPYEQYF
many | TRBJ2-1 | TRBD2 | TRBV7-2 | TGTGCCAGCAGCTTCCGCGCTAGCGGGGGGCTCCCCAGCTCCTACAATGAGCAGTTCTTC | CASSFRASGGLPSSYNEQFF
. | TRBJ2-3 | . | TRBV29-1 | TGCAGCGTTGAAGATTACGCTTTCCGCACAGATACGCAGTATTTT | CSVEDYAFRTDTQYF